The T cell receptor beta chain described here comes from a study of CDR3 diversity in severe acne. This clonotype was picked up one time. TCRdb analysed the PCR reads with MiXCR anew, one entry per CDR3 protein. The sample yields 85,000 to 120,000 distinct CDR3 sequences, about half seen once. This sequence was found in a male donor with acne. The sample consisted of blood.

CDR3 residues: CASSPGPGQSNQPQHF. CDR3 sequence (DNA): TGTGCCAGCAGTCCGGGACCGGGACAGAGCAATCAGCCCCAGCATTTT. The chain employs TRBV25-1 and TRBJ1-5; 7 nucleotides align to TRBD1. Germline values: CDR1 MGHDK, CDR2 SYGVNS. The CDR3 loop spans 16 amino acids. The junction had 8 bases not matched to a gene; V was cut back by 5 bases and J by 1 base.